This section outlines one T cell receptor beta chain sequence together with its context. This sample stems from a study of T cells in Graves' hyperthyroidism and ophthalmopathy. Overall study context: Peripheral blood was drawn at first diagnosis, prior to all treatment.

The germline V gene encodes CDR1 SGHVS and CDR2 FNYEAQ. V shed 1 base and J 2 bases; nucleotides not matched to a gene: 15. The CDR3 sequence is 20 residues long. The TCR beta CDR3 regions underwent amplification using RNA transcripts as the source. Researchers ran a first-round RT-PCR on the TCR CDR3 using the HTBI primer set. One entry per CDR3 protein results from TCRdb running MiXCR on the multiplex PCR reads. The top ten hold 34% of the sample, which has 350,000 or so distinct CDR3 sequences, roughly 15% seen once. The patients, who ranged from 18 to 65 in age, presented with newly diagnosed hyperthyroidism lasting under 2 months. Every diagnosis used clinical symptoms, serum thyroxine and TRAb, thyroid ultrasound and orbital computed tomography.

The sequence was collected from a woman aged 25 to 39 with Graves' hyperthyroidism that later progressed to Graves' ophthalmopathy. What was sequenced was blood. The rearrangement links TRBV7-6 to TRBJ2-2; 8 bases map to TRBD2. DNA for the CDR3: TGTGCCAGCAGCTTAGAATGGCGGGAGGCTAGGATCGTAAACACCGGGGAGCTGTTTTTT. Its translation is CASSLEWREARIVNTGELFF.